This T cell receptor (beta chain) was documented in a study of blood T cells in healthy people across ages. The people who gave samples were healthy Caucasians from Russia, aged roughly 6 to 100. Trimming stripped 5 bases from V and 6 bases from J, with 16 bases between. The germline CDR1 and CDR2 sequences are SQVTM and ANQGSEA. The CDR3 totals 13 residues. For the second PCR, which ran for about 6 to 11 cycles, a sample-barcoded 5' primer and a J-beta primer mix were used. CDR3-containing paired-end reads numbering at least 2.5 million came from each sample. TCRdb independently ran MiXCR on the 5' RACE reads; one entry per CDR3 protein. This table has hundreds of thousands of distinct CDR3 sequences, 21% appearing once.

Sequencing used blood. The genes are TRBV29-1 and TRBJ1-2, with D perhaps TRBD1 (5 bases). The TCR was taken from a man aged 65 to 85 in good health. CDR3 DNA: TGCAGCGTTACGGCGCAGGGAGGTAATGGCTACACCTTC. Its translation is CSVTAQGGNGYTF.